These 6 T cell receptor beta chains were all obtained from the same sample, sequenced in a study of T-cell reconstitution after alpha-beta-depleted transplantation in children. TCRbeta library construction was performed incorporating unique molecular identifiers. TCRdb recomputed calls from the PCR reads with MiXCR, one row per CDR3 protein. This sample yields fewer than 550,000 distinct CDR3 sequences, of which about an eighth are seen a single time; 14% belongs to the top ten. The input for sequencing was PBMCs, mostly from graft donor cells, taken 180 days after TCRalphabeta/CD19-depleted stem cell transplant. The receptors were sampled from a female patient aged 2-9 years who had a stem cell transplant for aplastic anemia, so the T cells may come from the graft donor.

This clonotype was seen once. The CDR3 nucleotides are TGTGCCAGCAGCTTATACCCGGTCACAGATACGCAGTATTTT. Translating gives CASSLYPVTDTQYF. The chain links TRBV7-8 to TRBJ2-3; D call uncertain. Germline V gives CDR1 SGHVS, CDR2 FQNEAQ. This CDR3 contains 14 residues. Trimming stripped 2 bases from V and 2 bases from J, with 8 bases between.

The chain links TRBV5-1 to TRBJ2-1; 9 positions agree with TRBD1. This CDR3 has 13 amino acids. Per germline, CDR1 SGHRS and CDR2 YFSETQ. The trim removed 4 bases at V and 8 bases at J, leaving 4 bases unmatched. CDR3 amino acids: CASSGTGRDEQFF. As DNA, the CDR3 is TGCGCCAGCAGCGGGACAGGGCGGGATGAGCAGTTCTTC.

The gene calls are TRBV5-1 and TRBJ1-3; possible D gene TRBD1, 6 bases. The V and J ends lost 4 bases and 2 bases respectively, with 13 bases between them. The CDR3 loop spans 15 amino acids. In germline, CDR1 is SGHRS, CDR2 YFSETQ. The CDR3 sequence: CASSLRGMAGNTIYF. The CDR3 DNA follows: TGCGCCAGCAGCCTCAGGGGTATGGCTGGAAACACCATATATTTT.

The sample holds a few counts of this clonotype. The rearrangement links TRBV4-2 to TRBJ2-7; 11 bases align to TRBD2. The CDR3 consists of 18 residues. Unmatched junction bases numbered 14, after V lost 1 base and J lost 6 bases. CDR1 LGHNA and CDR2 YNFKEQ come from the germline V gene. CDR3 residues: CASSQVHLAGGARVEQYF. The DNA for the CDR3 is TGTGCCAGCAGCCAAGTTCACCTAGCGGGAGGAGCCAGAGTCGAGCAGTACTTC.

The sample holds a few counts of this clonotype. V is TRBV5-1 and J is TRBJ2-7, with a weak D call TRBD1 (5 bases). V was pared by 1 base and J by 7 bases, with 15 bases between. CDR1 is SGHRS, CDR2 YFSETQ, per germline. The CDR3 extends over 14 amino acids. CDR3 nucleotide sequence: TGCGCCAGCAGCTTGTCAGGGATTCTTGGGGAGCAGTACGTC. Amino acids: CASSLSGILGEQYV.

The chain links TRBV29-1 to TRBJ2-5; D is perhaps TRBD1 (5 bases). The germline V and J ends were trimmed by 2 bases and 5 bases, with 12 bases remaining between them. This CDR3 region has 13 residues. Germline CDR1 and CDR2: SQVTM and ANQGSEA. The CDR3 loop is CSVERGALETQYF. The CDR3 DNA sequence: TGCAGCGTTGAACGTGGGGCTCTGGAGACCCAGTACTTC.